The 7 T cell receptor beta chains reported below all come from one sample, sequenced in a study of blood T cell repertoires in COVID-19 (dated by TCRdb to 2020 to 2021). Libraries came from the immunoSEQ multiplex PCR assay. This immuneACCESS table, as held by TCRdb, lists in-frame sequences with V and J called but not all clones. Of the missing ones, under half trace to an unresolved V gene in checked studies; the others have no known cause. The sample table lists some 68,000 clones, approximately 90% of them with a count of one. The ten largest make up about 3.4% of the sample. The material sequenced was peripheral blood. The receptor set was obtained from a woman between 50 and 59 years old with COVID-19, enrolled during active disease.

The rearrangement uses TRBV20-1 and TRBJ2-7; tentatively, D is TRBD1 (5 bases). Trimming cost V 3 bases and J 2 bases, with 14 bases left between them. The CDR3 contains 14 residues. Germline lookup yields CDR1 DFQATT and CDR2 SNEGSKA (reference sequence). DNA of the CDR3: TGCAGTGCTAGTCGGCCCCAGGGCACCTACGAGCAGTACTTC. It specifies CSASRPQGTYEQYF.

V is TRBV4-2 and J is TRBJ1-4, with D maybe TRBD1 (6 bases). Germline V gives CDR1 LGHNA, CDR2 YNFKEQ. V was trimmed by 4 bases and J by 7 bases, leaving 10 bases between them. The CDR3 sequence is 13 residues long. The CDR3 is CASSPRGAEKLFF. DNA of the CDR3: TGTGCCAGCAGCCCCAGGGGAGCTGAAAAACTGTTTTTT.

The V call is TRBV29-1, the J call TRBJ2-7, with D unresolved. The V and J ends lost 7 bases and 0 bases respectively, with 10 bases between them. CDR1 and CDR2 from the germline V gene are SQVTM and ANQGSEA. This CDR3 comprises 12 residues. The CDR3 coding sequence is TGCAGCGCATTCGAGAGCTCCTACGAGCAGTACTTC. Translation gives CSAFESSYEQYF.

The rearrangement links TRBV19 to TRBJ2-1; 8 positions agree with TRBD1. CDR1 and CDR2 from the germline V gene are LNHDA and SQIVND (reference sequence). The CDR3 spans 15 residues. Trimming removed 7 bases from V and 1 base from J; junction bases left unmatched: 6. The CDR3 spells CASMVDRGSYNEQFF. In DNA form, the CDR3 reads TGTGCCAGTATGGTAGACAGGGGATCCTACAATGAGCAGTTCTTC.

This clone was found a few times. This sequence joins TRBV5-1 and TRBJ2-5; 11 bases align to TRBD1. Per the germline V gene, CDR1 is SGHRS and CDR2 is YFSETQ. This CDR3 is 16 amino acids long. Losses at the gene ends were 4 bases for V and 0 bases for J; bases not matched to a gene: 5. CDR3: CASSGGTGGYQETQYF. The CDR3 nucleotides read TGCGCCAGCAGCGGTGGGACAGGGGGTTACCAAGAGACCCAGTACTTC.

This clone has a handful of counts. The chain is built from TRBV6-2 or TRBV6-3 and TRBJ1-5, with 11 bases aligning to TRBD1. Germline values: CDR1 MNHEY, CDR2 SVGEGT. V lost 5 bases to trimming and J lost 6 bases; unmatched junction nucleotides: 15. The CDR3 spans 18 residues. CDR3 nucleotides: TGTGCCAGCAGTCCCCAGGAGGGGACAGGGGGACCCCGTCAGCCCCAGCATTTT. Amino acid sequence: CASSPQEGTGGPRQPQHF.

The CDR3 DNA sequence: TGTGCCAGCAGTCAATGGGACAGGGGGCGCTACGAGCAGTACTTC. This encodes CASSQWDRGRYEQYF. The chain has TRBV27 and TRBJ2-7; 12 bases are shared with TRBD1. The CDR3 runs 15 residues. CDR1 is MNHEY and CDR2 is SMNVEV in the germline V gene (reference sequence). Trimming at V came to 5 bases and at J to 3 bases, leaving 5 bases not matched to a gene.